The text below deals with one T cell receptor beta chain. What it binds is unknown. This specimen belongs to a study of a mutant IDH1 vaccine in newly diagnosed glioma. Study as a whole: Former treatment meant radiotherapy, temozolomide, or both; the majority had gotten both.

As for time point: week 47, end of study. Topical imiquimod accompanied each vaccine dose, which consisted of 300 ug of mutant IDH1 20-mer peptide. CDR1 and CDR2 (germline): MNHNY, SVGAGI (reference sequence). The CDR3 length is 13 residues. V lost 2 bases and J 1 base, leaving 5 bases between the germline ends. The table came from immunoSEQ multiplex PCR; TCRdb's copy has only in-frame clones and leaves some out. This table has under 40,000 clones, around 82% appearing once. The specimen comprised PBMCs, sampled from a glioma patient whose treatment included an IDH1 peptide vaccine. This receptor was identified in a man between 25 and 39 years old with glioma. The J gene is TRBJ2-5, the V gene TRBV6-6; D not certain. This CDR3 reads CASSYGPQETQYF. The CDR3 bases are TGTGCCAGCAGTTACGGACCCCAAGAGACCCAGTACTTC.